Listed here is a single TCR beta chain. Generated by immunoSEQ multiplex PCR, the TCRdb table keeps only in-frame clones and is missing some. The data contain 240,000 or so clones, roughly 87% of them seen just once; the ten biggest clones take up approximately 7.6%. The sample originates from a study of blood T cell repertoires in COVID-19. Study details: The cDNA or gDNA used as material had been derived from T cells, B-cell-depleted T cells, or PBMCs.

CDR1 and CDR2 from the germline V gene are SGHRS and YFSETQ. The CDR3 consists of 15 residues. The V gene lost 4 bases and the J gene lost 0 bases, with 12 bases spanning the gap. This receptor was identified in a man aged 60 to 75 who had recovered from COVID-19. The sample consisted of peripheral blood. The chain employs TRBV5-1 and TRBJ2-3; D uncertain. The CDR3 region is CASSLAGSSTDTQYF. The CDR3 nucleotides read TGCGCCAGCAGCCTCGCCGGGTCAAGCACAGATACGCAGTATTTT.